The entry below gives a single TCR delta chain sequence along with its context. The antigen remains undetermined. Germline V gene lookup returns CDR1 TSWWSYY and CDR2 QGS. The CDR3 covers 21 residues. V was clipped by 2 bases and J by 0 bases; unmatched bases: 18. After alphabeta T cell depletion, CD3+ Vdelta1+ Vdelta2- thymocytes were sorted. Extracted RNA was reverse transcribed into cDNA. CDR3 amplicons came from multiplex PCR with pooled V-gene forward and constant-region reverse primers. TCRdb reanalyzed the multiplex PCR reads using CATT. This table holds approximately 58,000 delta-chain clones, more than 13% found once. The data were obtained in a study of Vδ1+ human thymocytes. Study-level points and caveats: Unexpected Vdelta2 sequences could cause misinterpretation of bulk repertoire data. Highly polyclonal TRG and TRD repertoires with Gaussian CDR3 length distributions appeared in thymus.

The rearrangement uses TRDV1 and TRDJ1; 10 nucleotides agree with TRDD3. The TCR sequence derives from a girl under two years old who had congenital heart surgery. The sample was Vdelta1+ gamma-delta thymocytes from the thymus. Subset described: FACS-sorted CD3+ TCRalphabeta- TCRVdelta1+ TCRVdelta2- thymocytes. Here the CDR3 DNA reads TGTGCTCTTGGGGAAATTCCTTCGTACTGGGGGATGTCCCCGTACACCGATAAACTCATCTTT. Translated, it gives CALGEIPSYWGMSPYTDKLIF.